The 3 T cell receptor beta chains reported below all come from one sample, sequenced in a study of CD8 T cells in ankylosing spondylitis. One entry per CDR3 protein results from TCRdb running MiXCR on the 5' RACE reads. Here the sample spans about 310,000 distinct CDR3 sequences, more than 20% being singletons. Input material: blood, either unsorted or a sorted T cell fraction (not recorded which). The receptors were sampled from a female donor with ankylosing spondylitis or in good health (not recorded which).

This clonotype was counted at least ten times. The chain carries TRBV20-1 and TRBJ2-5; D possibly corresponds to TRBD1 (6 bases). V lost 2 bases to trimming and J lost 2 bases, with 12 bases between them. Per germline, CDR1 DFQATT and CDR2 SNEGSKA (reference sequence). The CDR3 length is 14 residues. The CDR3 loop reads CSARRRGGQETQYF. Written as DNA, the CDR3 is TGCAGTGCTAGAAGAAGAGGGGGTCAAGAGACCCAGTACTTC.

A few counts support this clonotype. This chain connects TRBV29-1 to TRBJ1-1, with D possibly matching TRBD1 (5 bases). The V gene lost 7 bases and the J gene lost 1 base, with 7 bases spanning the gap. The CDR3 spans 11 residues. From germline, CDR1 is SQVTM and CDR2 ANQGSEA. The CDR3 is CSEGENTEAFF. The CDR3 DNA reads TGCAGCGAAGGGGAGAACACTGAAGCTTTCTTT. Drawing the rest from reference TRBV29-1 and TRBJ1-1, the complete variable domain is SAVISQKPSRDICQRGTSLTIQCQVDSQVTMMFWYRQQPGQSLTLIATANQGSEATYESGFVIDKFPISRPNLTFSTLTVSNMSPEDSSIYLCSEGENTEAFFGQGTRLTVV.

This clonotype was recorded at least ten times. J is TRBJ2-1 and V is TRBV20-1, with 7 bases aligning to TRBD1. The length of the CDR3 is 13 residues. Germline loops: CDR1 DFQATT, CDR2 SNEGSKA (reference sequence). Trimming took 6 bases from V and 5 from J; bases not matched to a gene: 7. DNA for the CDR3: TGCAGTGCCCCTCAGACAGGGAACAATGAGCAGTTCTTC. As protein: CSAPQTGNNEQFF.